This T cell receptor beta chain was recovered during a study of T cell clonotyping in hematopoietic cell transplantation. Study-level results: Pathologically expanded recipient clonotypes increased progressively from day 30 to day 180 as diversity fell. No sorting was done, leaving CD4 and CD8 contributions mixed. Higher Inverse Simpson Index values in graft donor and pretransplant recipient predicted broader posttransplant TCR diversity.

Libraries were prepared by immunoSEQ multiplex PCR; TCRdb keeps only in-frame clonotypes and omits some of them. This table has approximately 75,000 clones, about 94% appearing once. This CDR3 spans 13 amino acids. Deletions cut 7 bases from V and 5 bases from J, with 13 bases between. CDR1 and CDR2 from the germline V gene are SGDLS and YYNGEE. Details on this clone: Its antigen is not known.

Sequencing used peripheral blood mononuclear cells. The chain has TRBV9 and TRBJ2-4; weak D call: TRBD2 (7 bases). The clonotype comes from a man aged 50-60 years in good health. Some clones in this sample may be carry-over from other donors' samples. The CDR3, as DNA: TGTGCCAGCGGGAGGGCAGGGGAAAACATTCAGTACTTC. Its translation is CASGRAGENIQYF.